This T cell receptor beta chain is drawn from a study of siplizumab effects on memory and regulatory T cells (dated by TCRdb to between 2017 and 2020). Study-level background: The study looked at the effect of siplizumab, an anti-CD2 antibody, on alloreactive T-cell subsets in allogeneic mixed lymphocyte reactions made from human PBMCs. The full study reports these points: About 80-96% of proliferating CD4+ or CD8+ clones could not be given a naive or memory phenotype. Unstimulated naive T cells appeared more diverse than memory T cells, and naive cells seemed to contribute substantially to the alloresponse. Because sequences at frequencies below about 10^-5 were poorly captured, only a minor fraction of alloreactive clones could be mapped back to unstimulated subsets. The cumulative frequency of alloreactive sequences that could be traced back to unstimulated CD4+ memory T cells was significantly reduced by siplizumab. No functional confirmation was obtained for the suppressive function of proliferating Tregs from siplizumab cultures. Among mappable alloreactive CD4+ clones, an average Treg-derived fraction of roughly 69% was observed with siplizumab, compared with roughly 28% in control reactions.

Its CDR3 holds 16 amino acids, cysteine through phenylalanine. Only the CDR3 DNA is retained, 48 bases long and in frame from the first base. CDR1 and CDR2, per the germline V gene (reference sequence), are SEHNR and FQNEAQ. V is pared back by 1 base and J by 5 bases, with 14 bases lying between the germline termini. Receptor libraries were prepared by the immunoSEQ multiplex PCR assay. The deep sequencing platform assayed around 94,000 TCR templates per sample. Genomic DNA extracted from sorted T cells was used for TCRbeta CDR3 sequencing. For the original study's pipeline: Clonal analysis of TCRbeta CDR3 data was done in the R programming language. Unstimulated samples were compared with post-reaction CFSE-low samples to define alloreactive CD4+ and CD8+ clones. By matching sequences to the repertoires of sorted unstimulated Treg and non-Treg cells, each alloreactive CD4+ clone was assigned a regulatory or non-regulatory origin. In TCRdb, the immuneACCESS table is reduced to in-frame sequences with V and J assigned. These tables do not hold every clone; where another copy was compared, an unresolved V gene accounts for under half, and the others remain unexplained. V, J and clone size reflect that table, while D and trimming were determined from the DNA. This sample holds some 100,000 clones; roughly 93% were observed only once. 5.5% to 7.5% of the sample is taken by the ten largest.

To note about this clone: Its antigen is unknown. It has no much larger one-base neighbor in the sample; base qualities were not kept.

Sorted unstimulated T cells and proliferating T cells recovered from mixed lymphocyte reactions were subjected to TCRbeta CDR3 sequencing. Fresh whole blood from approximately ten HLA-typed healthy donors was used to isolate PBMCs. The sequence came from a human donor in good health. Source material: CD8+ T cells sorted from blood. The V gene is TRBV7-9 and the J gene is TRBJ2-2; possibly the D gene is TRBD2, per 6 matching bases. The sequence in DNA is TGTGCCAGCAGCTTAGGATGGAGGGAGGAGACCGGGGAGCTGTTTTTT. Its translation reads: CASSLGWREETGELFF.